Below are 25 T cell receptor beta chains sequenced from a single sample in a study of T cell repertoires in cytomegalovirus infection. Each CDR3 protein is one row after TCRdb ran MiXCR on the reads. The sample lists about 740,000 distinct CDR3 sequences, roughly 35% occurring once. Sequences were obtained from PBMCs. These receptor sequences come from a human donor in good health (CMV status not recorded). Some clones in this sample may be carry-over from other donors' samples.

The genes are TRBV4-1 and TRBJ1-4; D unclear. CDR3 size: 14 residues. Germline V lookup: CDR1 MGHRA, CDR2 YSYEKL. V lost 0 bases and J lost 8, with 10 bases in between. CDR3 sequence (DNA): TGCGCCAGCAGCCAAGAGTCCGCAATAGAAAAACTGTTTTTT. Translating gives CASSQESAIEKLFF.

V gene TRBV7-3 combines with J gene TRBJ1-1; 9 bases are shared with TRBD1. The germline V gene has CDR1 SGHTA and CDR2 FQGTGA. CDR3 size: 15 residues. V lost 5 bases to trimming and J lost 5 bases; unmatched junction nucleotides: 9. CDR3 region: CASSGRQGVGTEAFF. CDR3 bases: TGTGCCAGCAGCGGTCGACAGGGGGTTGGGACTGAAGCTTTCTTT.

The chain uses TRBV2 and TRBJ1-3; D unresolved. This CDR3 has 15 residues. Germline assignment: CDR1 SNHLY and CDR2 FYNNEI. V shed 9 bases and J shed 0 bases, with 15 bases lying between them. The CDR3 nucleotides read TGTGCCAGTCCTACACGATCCCCCTCTGGAAACACCATATATTTT. This gives the protein CASPTRSPSGNTIYF.

This rearrangement joins TRBV6-6 to TRBJ2-7, with 8 positions matching TRBD2. The CDR3 has 15 residues. The V gene's germline CDR1 is MNHNY and CDR2 SVGAGI (reference sequence). J lost 3 bases, V lost 2 bases, and 6 bases had no gene match. The CDR3 spells CASSYPSGGNYEQYF. For the CDR3, the DNA is TGTGCCAGCAGTTACCCGAGCGGGGGTAACTACGAGCAGTACTTC.

V and J are TRBV20-1 and TRBJ1-4; D is unresolved. The germline CDR1 and CDR2 sequences are DFQATT and SNEGSKA (reference sequence). The CDR3 has 13 amino acids. Trimming left V 0 bases short and J 5 bases short, with 7 bases between. This chain's CDR3 is CSARDGINEKLFF. The CDR3, as DNA: TGCAGTGCTAGAGACGGAATAAATGAAAAACTGTTTTTT.

This clonotype has just a few counts. This chain links TRBV28 with TRBJ2-5; TRBD1 matches 7 bases. The CDR3 loop spans 14 amino acids. After removal of 5 bases from V and 4 bases from J, the junction contained 7 bases not matched to a gene. CDR1 is MDHEN and CDR2 is SYDVKM in the germline V gene. This chain's CDR3 is CASSTDREGETQYF. In DNA form, the CDR3 reads TGTGCCAGCAGTACAGACAGGGAAGGAGAGACCCAGTACTTC.

This clonotype was detected only a few times. The rearrangement uses TRBV20-1 and TRBJ1-1; D is uncertain. Germline CDR1 is DFQATT and CDR2 is SNEGSKA (reference sequence). The germline V and J ends were trimmed by 4 bases and 1 base, with 10 bases remaining between them. There are 13 residues in the CDR3. The CDR3 DNA follows: TGCAGTGCTACCCCGGACCCGAACACTGAAGCTTTCTTT. This gives the protein CSATPDPNTEAFF.

The chain employs TRBV7-2 and TRBJ1-1; no reliable D call. The CDR3 is 16 amino acids. V shed 1 base and J shed 0 bases, with 12 bases lying between them. Germline lookup yields CDR1 SGHTA and CDR2 FQGNSA. CDR3 loop: CASSLDHSQMNTEAFF. The CDR3, as DNA: TGTGCCAGCAGCTTAGACCACAGCCAGATGAACACTGAAGCTTTCTTT.

The chain has TRBV15 and TRBJ1-4, with D possibly TRBD1 on 6 matching bases. CDR3 size: 17 residues. The V end lost 0 bases, the J end lost 8 bases, and 19 bases lay between the germline ends. In germline, CDR1 is LNHNV, CDR2 YYDKDF (reference sequence). This chain's CDR3 is CATSRDRRTQGNEKLFF. CDR3 sequence (DNA): TGTGCCACCAGCAGAGATCGGCGGACCCAGGGGAACGAAAAACTGTTTTTT.

Of note for this clonotype: It may be a read error: a sequence one base away is much more abundant. The V gene is TRBV6-6, the J gene TRBJ2-7; unclear D gene. Germline CDR1 MNHNY, CDR2 SVGAGI (reference sequence). The germline V and J ends were trimmed by 0 bases and 6 bases, with 6 bases remaining between them. The CDR3 has 12 residues. The CDR3 DNA is TGTGCCAGCAGTTACTCCCCCTCCGAGCAGTACTTC. Protein: CASSYSPSEQYF.

This chain connects TRBV11-2 to TRBJ1-2; D gene unclear. Germline loops: CDR1 SGHAT, CDR2 FQNNGV. V dropped 5 bases and J dropped 3 bases, with 10 bases sitting between them. This CDR3 has 13 residues. DNA of the CDR3: TGTGCCAGCAGCCCCTTGGCAGACTATGGCTACACCTTC. Its translation: CASSPLADYGYTF.

This clonotype has ten or more counts. This chain links TRBV20-1 with TRBJ2-1, with TRBD2 identical over 11 bases. The CDR3 is 16 residues long. V dropped 0 bases and J dropped 7; count of bases not matched to a gene: 8. CDR1 is DFQATT, CDR2 SNEGSKA, per germline (reference sequence). The CDR3 reads CSARDPGLAVWNEQFF. The CDR3, as DNA: TGCAGTGCTAGAGATCCGGGACTAGCGGTTTGGAATGAGCAGTTCTTC.

This clonotype has more than one count but fewer than ten. The chain combines TRBV7-9 with TRBJ2-6; D is undetermined. Germline CDR1 SEHNR, CDR2 FQNEAQ (reference sequence). V shed 3 bases and J shed 4 bases, with 4 bases lying between them. The CDR3 contains 13 residues. CDR3 coding DNA: TGTGCCAGCAGCTTCGCCGGGGCCAACGTCCTGACTTTC. Translated: CASSFAGANVLTF.

V is TRBV15 and J is TRBJ2-1; TRBD2 agrees at 8 bases. After removal of 5 bases from V and 4 bases from J, the junction contained 10 bases not matched to a gene. CDR1 is LNHNV, CDR2 YYDKDF, per germline (reference sequence). The CDR3 covers 16 residues. In DNA form, the CDR3 reads TGTGCCACCAGCCCAACGGGGGCTAGCGGGTACAATGAGCAGTTCTTC. Protein: CATSPTGASGYNEQFF.

J is TRBJ1-4 and V is TRBV27; tentatively, D is TRBD1 (5 bases). The CDR3 consists of 15 residues. V shed 5 bases and J shed 8 bases, with 18 bases lying between them. CDR1 MNHEY and CDR2 SMNVEV come from the germline V gene (reference sequence). Here the CDR3 DNA reads TGTGCCAGCAGTACCCCCCGCGACAGTGGGGAAAAACTGTTTTTT. Protein: CASSTPRDSGEKLFF.

This chain joins TRBV6-5 and TRBJ1-6; no reliable D call. The CDR3 loop spans 16 amino acids. Trimming pared 0 bases from V and 8 bases from J, leaving 14 bases between. From germline, CDR1 is MNHEY and CDR2 SVGAGI. The DNA of the CDR3 is TGTGCCAGCAGTTACTCGAGACAAACTGGGTATTCACCCCTCCACTTT. Its protein is CASSYSRQTGYSPLHF.

The J gene is TRBJ2-5, the V gene TRBV5-1, with 9 positions matching TRBD1. Germline CDR1 reads SGHRS; CDR2 reads YFSETQ. The CDR3 is made up of 15 amino acids. The V gene end was trimmed by 1 base and the J gene end by 2 bases; junction bases not matched to a gene: 3. The CDR3 sequence is CASSLYGTGQETQYF. CDR3 sequence (DNA): TGCGCCAGCAGCTTGTACGGGACAGGGCAAGAGACCCAGTACTTC.

In regard to this clonotype: A much larger clone is a single base away; this may be a read error. This chain connects TRBV20-1 to TRBJ2-2; 12 bases match TRBD2. With 8 bases clipped from V and 3 bases from J, the junction kept 13 bases outside the gene matches. This CDR3 contains 17 residues. Germline V gene data show CDR1 as DFQATT and CDR2 as SNEGSKA (reference sequence). CDR3 nucleotide sequence: TGCAGTTCTGGATTACTAGCGGGGGGTACCCACACCGGGGAGCTGTTTTTT. It codes for CSSGLLAGGTHTGELFF.

The chain has TRBV10-2 and TRBJ2-2; the D call may be TRBD1 or TRBD2 (5 bases each). This CDR3 spans 14 amino acids. V was trimmed by 4 bases and J by 2 bases, leaving 8 bases between them. CDR1 is WSHSY and CDR2 is SAAADI in the germline V gene. Here the CDR3 reads CASSVGDNTGELFF. The DNA of the CDR3 is TGCGCCAGCAGTGTGGGGGACAACACCGGGGAGCTGTTTTTT.

This clonotype was observed many times. The chain is built from TRBV7-2 and TRBJ2-5; 8 bases match TRBD1. Germline CDR1 SGHTA, CDR2 FQGNSA. J gave up 2 bases and V 4 bases, and 9 bases lay outside the gene matches. The CDR3 runs 16 residues. CDR3 DNA sequence: TGTGCCAGCAGCTCAAATATAAGACAGGGGCAAGAGACCCAGTACTTC. Amino acids: CASSSNIRQGQETQYF.

This clonotype was found many times. The chain couples TRBV7-2 to TRBJ1-4; TRBD1 matches at 7 bases. Germline trimming cut 5 bases from V and 2 bases from J; bases unmatched to any gene: 5. Per germline, CDR1 SGHTA and CDR2 FQGNSA. This CDR3 contains 15 residues. This chain's CDR3 is CASSLDRATNEKLFF. DNA of the CDR3: TGTGCCAGCAGCCTCGACAGGGCTACTAATGAAAAACTGTTTTTT.

The chain links TRBV6-6 to TRBJ1-6, with 9 positions matching TRBD1. The J segment lost 8 bases and the V segment lost 6 bases, leaving 5 bases of the junction unmatched. This CDR3 is built from 14 residues. Per the germline V gene, CDR1 is MNHNY and CDR2 is SVGAGI (reference sequence). CDR3 residues: CASRPGTGYSPLHF. Written as DNA, the CDR3 is TGTGCCAGCAGGCCCGGGACAGGGTATTCACCCCTCCACTTT.

This rearrangement joins TRBV6-6 to TRBJ1-2; 8 nucleotides align to TRBD1. CDR3 size: 16 residues. After removal of 5 bases from V and 4 bases from J, the junction contained 12 bases not matched to a gene. Germline V CDR1 and CDR2: MNHNY, SVGAGI (reference sequence). CDR3 region: CASSPARTGFSYGYTF. The CDR3 nucleotides are TGTGCCAGCAGTCCTGCGCGGACAGGGTTTAGCTATGGCTACACCTTC.

The gene calls are TRBV10-3 and TRBJ2-1, with 9 bases matching TRBD2. CDR3 size: 14 residues. Germline values: CDR1 ENHRY, CDR2 SYGVKD. With 5 bases clipped from V and 5 bases from J, the junction kept 4 bases outside the gene matches. This CDR3 is CAISRLAENNEQFF. The DNA for the CDR3 is TGTGCCATCAGTCGACTAGCGGAGAACAATGAGCAGTTCTTC.

In this sample, this clonotype turned up a few times. The gene calls are TRBV28 and TRBJ2-1, with a weak D call TRBD2 (6 bases). The V gene's germline CDR1 is MDHEN and CDR2 SYDVKM. V lost 4 bases and J lost 6, with 13 bases in between. This CDR3 has 14 residues. Here the CDR3 DNA reads TGTGCCAGCAGTTCATACCTGGGGGGCAATGAGCAGTTCTTC. Protein: CASSSYLGGNEQFF.